This T cell receptor (beta chain) was obtained from a study of identical twins. MiXCR, run by TCRdb on the 5' RACE reads, gives a single entry per CDR3 protein. The table records about 890,000 distinct CDR3 sequences, approximately 13% of them present only once. This clonotype was seen at least ten times. V was pared by 9 bases and J by 2 bases, with 13 bases between. This CDR3 comprises 13 residues. This same sample was also taken into another study, of yellow fever vaccine responses in identical twins.

The rearrangement links TRBV12-3 or TRBV12-4 to TRBJ1-2, with TRBD1 as a possible D gene (5 bases). This sequence originates from a woman under 30 in good health. The material sequenced was PBMCs. CDR3: CASNYRLNYGYTF. The CDR3, as DNA: TGTGCCAGTAATTACAGGCTAAACTATGGCTACACCTTC.